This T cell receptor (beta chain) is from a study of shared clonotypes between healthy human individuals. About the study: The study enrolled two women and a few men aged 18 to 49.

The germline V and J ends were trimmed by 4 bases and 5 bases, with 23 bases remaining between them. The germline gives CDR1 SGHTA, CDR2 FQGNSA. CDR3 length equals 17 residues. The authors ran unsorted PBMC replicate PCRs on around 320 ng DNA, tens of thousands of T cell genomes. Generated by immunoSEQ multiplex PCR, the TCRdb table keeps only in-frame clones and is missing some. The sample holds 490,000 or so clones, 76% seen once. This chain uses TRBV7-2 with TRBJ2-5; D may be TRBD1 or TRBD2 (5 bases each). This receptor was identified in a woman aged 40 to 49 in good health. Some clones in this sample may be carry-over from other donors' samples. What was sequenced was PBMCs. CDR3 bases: TGTGCCAGCAGCTACACCGGGACCCCATTACCCGGGGAGACCCAGTACTTC. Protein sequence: CASSYTGTPLPGETQYF.